Detailed here is one TCR beta chain. Its antigen is unknown. Per-base quality was not reported, and no clone a single base away is much larger than it. V loses 2 bases, J loses 4 bases, and the germline ends lie 8 bases apart. CDR1 and CDR2 were assigned from the germline V gene as SGHTA and FQGNSA. Taken from cysteine to phenylalanine, the CDR3 has 14 residues. The CDR3 DNA has 42 bases and is translated from base 1. This entry comes from a study of cytomegalovirus exposure and HLA in healthy donors (TCRdb year 2017). The study in broad terms: In an earlier analysis of fewer than 750 of the donors, 276 Gb of sequence data and 95 million to 130 million unique TCR beta sequences from about 190 million T cells were reported. An early release that covered about 600 HLA-typed donors contained around 330 gigabases of sequencing data and some 87 million unique TCR sequences. Of the 350 to 450 genotyped donors, about 80% fell in the genetic ancestry cluster associated with self-reported Caucasian donors. The study aimed to test whether signatures of past pathogen exposure could be identified by cataloging public T cell receptors. The T cell repertoires of 666 subjects were profiled by immunosequencing and related to cytomegalovirus serostatus. Along with the approximately 650-subject first cohort, a separate validation cohort of roughly 110 different subjects was used. High-throughput TCR immunosequencing, statistical association of individual TCRs with disease status, and machine learning were combined to predict cytomegalovirus infection status. A later analysis re-examined previously published TCR beta repertoires from 500 to 700 donors and added high-resolution HLA genotyping to investigate patterns of TCR occurrence. Rather than drawing on any new phenotypic data, the later analysis identified candidate immune exposures from TCR beta sequences and the way those sequences occurred across donors. To decide whether each TCR beta V gene segment behaved as functional or pseudogenic, an earlier analysis of several hundred of the donors relied on high-throughput TCR beta sequencing. Donor age, sex, ethnicity and CMV serostatus were compiled alongside the repertoire data. In a later genetic analysis, genome-wide SNP genotypes for about 55% of the 666 donors were used, and that subset was treated as a discovery cohort. All discovery cohort repertoires had been generated on a single sequencing platform. HLA typing covered class I and class II loci at four-digit resolution. The number of typed donors differed by locus: roughly 620-630 for A, B, C, DRB1 and DQB1; some 500 for DQA1; around 580 for DPA1; and some 450 for DPB1. Roughly 5 DR-DQ haplotypes were handled as single units for association and clustering, since linkage in the cohort was strong. On average, 235,054 unique TCR beta nucleotide sequences were sequenced per donor among about 400 genotyped donors of the cohort, with 15% to 20% of those sequences being non-productive. The research as a whole found: Because counts were too low, roughly 17 rarely observed V segments, including chromosome 9 orphons, were left out of the earlier analysis of some 600 of the donors. Compared with the 666-donor mean, donors in an Asian-associated ancestry cluster had fewer N-insertions in productive TCRs, according to a later genetic analysis. V-gene and J-gene trimming of TCR beta chains was associated with a missense DCLRE1C variant in a later genetic analysis, and the association was replicated in an independent cohort. In the study, some 180 TCR beta chains were listed as associated with cytomegalovirus. Presence/absence analyses assumed roughly uniform sequencing depth across donors, an assumption that may not hold. A few of the identified cytomegalovirus-associated TCR beta chains were confirmed in vitro to be specific for cytomegalovirus antigens. Several of the top co-occurrence clusters appeared to be linked to parvovirus B19, influenza, CMV and Epstein-Barr virus, according to a later analysis. Correlated functional status among segregating V segments might be attributable to linkage disequilibrium, but an unknown experimental factor could not be ruled out. In a later analysis, TCR association rates were found to vary across HLA loci, with the most associated TCRs seen for DRB1 alleles and the fewest for HLA-C alleles. Cytomegalovirus status was reported to be diagnosed by the classifier with high specificity and sensitivity in both the original and validation cohorts. It was suggested by the authors that the approach could potentially be generalized to other disease states and immunological phenotypes. A further reported finding was that TCR beta sequences accurately predicted the HLA-A and HLA-B alleles for most subjects in the first cohort. The 87-base-pair reads could not distinguish some IMGT-functional V segments, including TRBV6-2 and TRBV6-3, so those segments were excluded. In a later analysis, most CMV-associated TCR beta chains were found to appear HLA-restricted, with HLA associations seemingly driven largely by CMV exposure. CMV serostatus was the only immune exposure information available for the cohort. Assigning TCR associations to individual alleles was difficult when HLA alleles, especially DR and DQ, strongly co-occurred. Only TCR beta chains were sequenced in this cohort, and the absence of alpha or paired-chain data limited detectable features. An earlier analysis of 450 to 750 of the donors showed that most TCR beta V segments appeared in productive rearrangements either about 90% or about 30% of the time, which broadly matched IMGT annotations. The sequencing pipeline was judged likely to have produced a cluster of highly shared sequence variants as a technical artifact. In a later analysis, HLA-associated TCR beta chains showed more clonal expansion and lower generation probabilities than non-associated chains that were equally common. Because HLA typing was unavailable for some donors at each locus, only the typed subset was used in association tests. Most TCR sequences were observed very rarely across donors, whereas some public TCRs were present in many individuals. A later analysis associated 16,951 TCR beta sequences with specific HLA alleles at a false discovery rate of 0.05.

The cohort comprised some 700 healthy bone marrow donors. At the time of sampling, all cohort members were nominally healthy, though unrecorded immune exposures were likely present. The donor tested CMV seronegative and was one of the 352 seronegative cohort members. A peripheral blood sample was provided by each donor, and peripheral blood mononuclear cells were used for TCR beta sequencing. Genomic DNA extraction from the blood cell samples was performed with the Qiagen DNeasy Blood Extraction Kit. The library was prepared using the immunoSEQ multiplex PCR assay. The multiplex PCR relied on a mix of 60 forward primers for TCR Vbeta segments and 13 reverse primers for TCR Jbeta segments. Amplification of the CDR3 region of rearranged TCR beta genes was performed with a multiplex PCR assay on genomic DNA. Amplified TCR beta libraries were sequenced as 87-base-pair reads on the Illumina HiSeq System. On the study's bioinformatics: A later analysis counted tens of millions of unique TCR beta chains across the 670 or so repertoires, and about 10 million of these chains were shared by at least two donors. Raw reads were error-corrected and collapsed into unique sequences with a nearest-neighbor algorithm that merged closely related sequences to remove PCR and sequencing errors. CDR3 sequences were aligned to IMGT reference sequences to assign V, D and J gene segments. Each retained sequence needed at least a six-nucleotide match to both a V gene segment and a J gene segment. A rearrangement counted as productive if the CDR3 had no stop codons and remained in frame with V and J, and every other rearrangement counted as non-productive. Following IMGT convention, CDR3 was defined as the stretch from the second conserved V-encoded cysteine up to the conserved J-encoded phenylalanine. In an earlier analysis of just under 600 of the donors, sequences lacking an unambiguous match to a single V gene segment were excluded. An earlier analysis of several hundred of the donors called V segments functional above 56.7% productive rearrangements and segregating when the between-donor standard deviation exceeded 5%. To diagnose cytomegalovirus status from the catalog of TCR beta chain sequences, a statistical classification framework was built. In a later analysis, TCR nucleotide sequences were compared against IMGT/GENE-DB human TR gene sequences so that V and J genes could be assigned. Using the TCRdist pipeline, a later analysis assigned CDR3 sequences along with most-parsimonious VDJ recombination scenarios. In a later analysis, each TCR beta chain was defined by its CDR3 amino acid sequence together with its V-gene family, and reads lacking a unique V-gene family were excluded. To address suspected cross-contamination and a sequencing artifact, a later analysis removed around 600 highly shared, low-generation-probability nucleotide sequences. In a later analysis, a clonal expansion index for each public chain was calculated from normalized within-repertoire ranks of inferred template counts. In a later analysis, generation probabilities were computed with a VDJ recombination model fitted to out-of-frame rearrangements, and the resulting probabilities were checked against IGoR. In a later analysis, hypergeometric tests were used to score TCR-TCR, TCR-HLA and TCR-CMV co-occurrence, with a repertoire-size bias correction applied to TCR pairs. To estimate false discovery rates, a later analysis permuted the HLA or CMV assignments 20 times. A later analysis grouped co-occurring TCRs with DBSCAN, adding TCRdist sequence similarity when clustering within HLA-allele-positive subsets. For co-occurrence clustering, repertoires with fewer than 30,000 or more than 120,000 public chains were excluded, along with five repertoires with anomalous nucleotide sharing. The table was pulled from immuneACCESS by TCRdb, which kept in-frame rearrangements only. Such tables lose some clones; where checked, under half of the loss comes from unresolved V genes, and the rest has no known cause. Clone size and V and J calls were adopted from that table, with D and trimming inferred from the DNA. This sample is represented by about 37,000 clones; roughly 79% of them were singletons. The ten largest clones take up roughly 10% of the sample.

The chain couples TRBV7-2 to TRBJ1-4, with an unclear D gene assignment. Source material: PBMCs. The receptor comes from a middle-aged woman in good health and CMV-seronegative. Here the CDR3 is given as CASSLRGVNEKLFF. At the DNA level, the sequence is TGTGCCAGCAGCTTACGAGGCGTTAATGAAAAACTGTTTTTT.